The 12 T cell receptor beta chains presented below share a single source sample, sequenced in a study of response to subunit inactivated influenza vaccine. TCRdb processed the RT-PCR reads anew with MiXCR; each CDR3 protein has one entry. The sample lists about 500,000 distinct CDR3 sequences, 13% occurring once. Source: PBMCs from blood, taken more than 35 days after vaccination. The receptors come from a man aged 45-65 years who received an inactivated influenza vaccine.

The chain joins TRBV20-1 to TRBJ2-2; 10 bases are a match to TRBD2. The germline V gene has CDR1 DFQATT and CDR2 SNEGSKA (reference sequence). The CDR3 consists of 14 residues. V shed 4 bases and J 6 bases; nucleotides not matched to a gene: 5. CDR3 nucleotides: TGCAGTGCTAAGTGGCTAGCGGGGGCCGGGGAGCTGTTTTTT. The encoded protein is CSAKWLAGAGELFF.

This clonotype has just a few counts. The chain recombines TRBV10-3 with TRBJ1-4; D might be TRBD1 (6 bases). This CDR3 region has 14 residues. The germline V gene encodes CDR1 ENHRY and CDR2 SYGVKD. V was clipped by 6 bases and J by 5 bases, with 13 bases between them. The CDR3 DNA reads as TGTGCCATCAGCAATGGACAGAGCAATGAAAAACTGTTTTTT. This sequence encodes CAISNGQSNEKLFF.

This clonotype occurred many times. The chain joins TRBV5-1 to TRBJ2-7; D is undetermined. The CDR3 sequence is 15 residues long. With 0 bases removed from V and 1 base from J, the gap between germline ends came to 11 bases. Germline loops: CDR1 SGHRS, CDR2 YFSETQ. The CDR3 DNA reads as TGCGCCAGCAGCTTGGCCCTGGGCAGGTCCTACGAGCAGTACTTC. It translates to CASSLALGRSYEQYF.

This clonotype was seen a few times. This rearrangement joins TRBV28 to TRBJ2-7; possibly TRBD1 for D (6 bases). Germline loops: CDR1 MDHEN, CDR2 SYDVKM. The CDR3 runs 13 residues. Trimming stripped 6 bases from V and 3 bases from J, with 12 bases between. CDR3 protein: CASRRQVNYEQYF. CDR3 DNA: TGTGCCAGCAGAAGACAGGTGAACTACGAGCAGTACTTC.

The V and J genes are TRBV9 and TRBJ1-1; a possible D gene is TRBD1 (6 bases). The V end was cut by 3 bases, the J end by 1 base, with 10 bases between. Germline V gene data show CDR1 as SGDLS and CDR2 as YYNGEE. This CDR3 has 14 residues. CDR3 protein: CASSAGQWNTEAFF. In DNA, the CDR3 is TGTGCCAGCAGCGCCGGACAGTGGAACACTGAAGCTTTCTTT.

This clonotype was detected only a few times. This chain connects TRBV20-1 to TRBJ1-4; D not certain. The CDR3 totals 14 residues. The germline V gene has CDR1 DFQATT and CDR2 SNEGSKA (reference sequence). V was trimmed by 5 bases and J by 0 bases, leaving 10 bases between them. The CDR3 nucleotides read TGCAGTGCTGCAATCGGCGCAACTAATGAAAAACTGTTTTTT. Amino acids: CSAAIGATNEKLFF.

This clonotype was seen a few times. This chain links TRBV4-2 with TRBJ2-1, with TRBD2 identical over 10 bases. Germline-derived CDR1 and CDR2 are LGHNA and YNFKEQ. Trimming removed 2 bases from V and 1 base from J; junction bases left unmatched: 11. The CDR3 is 19 amino acids. The DNA for the CDR3 is TGTGCCAGCAGCCAAATCAGCGGGAGGGCTCTTGCTTCCTACAATGAGCAGTTCTTC. Protein product: CASSQISGRALASYNEQFF.

V usage is TRBV28 and J usage is TRBJ1-2, with 7 bases aligning to TRBD1. J gave up 12 bases and V 5 bases, and 15 bases lay outside the gene matches. The CDR3 sequence is 14 residues long. Germline assignment: CDR1 MDHEN and CDR2 SYDVKM. Here the CDR3 reads CASSIRQGSVRNTF. CDR3 coding DNA: TGTGCCAGCAGTATAAGACAGGGATCCGTGAGAAACACCTTC.

This clonotype was detected a few times. V usage is TRBV27 and J usage is TRBJ1-3; D unclear. V was cut by 2 bases and J by 8 bases, with 13 bases left in between. CDR3 size: 14 residues. In germline, CDR1 is MNHEY, CDR2 SMNVEV (reference sequence). The DNA for the CDR3 is TGTGCCAGCAGTTTAGGGTTTCCGCCGGACACCATATATTTT. It is translated as CASSLGFPPDTIYF.

The V and J genes are TRBV28 and TRBJ2-1; 12 bases align to TRBD2. Germline-derived CDR1 and CDR2 are MDHEN and SYDVKM. This CDR3 comprises 14 residues. V shed 6 bases and J 5 bases; nucleotides not matched to a gene: 2. This chain's CDR3 is CASRTSGSHNEQFF. The CDR3 DNA follows: TGTGCCAGCAGGACTAGCGGGAGCCACAATGAGCAGTTCTTC. Looking up the rest from reference TRBV28 and TRBJ2-1 gives the full variable domain: DVKVTQSSRYLVKRTGEKVFLECVQDMDHENMFWYRQDPGLGLRLIYFSYDVKMKEKGDIPEGYSVSREKKERFSLILESASTNQTSMYLCASRTSGSHNEQFFGPGTRLTVL.

Regarding this clonotype: This may stem from a read error, because a much larger clone lies one nucleotide away. The CDR3 ends on some other residue instead of the conserved phenylalanine or tryptophan, so this is likely a read error. The chain carries TRBV12-3 or TRBV12-4 and TRBJ2-7, with 8 bases identical to TRBD1. CDR3 size: 13 residues. The trim removed 8 bases at V and 0 bases at J, leaving 3 bases unmatched. The CDR3 DNA follows: TGTGCCAGCCGGGACAGGAGCTCCTACGAGCAGTACTCC. This translates into CASRDRSSYEQYS.

The chain carries TRBV7-9 and TRBJ2-7; no firm D call. Trimming took off 0 bases at V and 7 bases at J, with 19 bases between the two ends. CDR3 length equals 16 residues. The germline V gene encodes CDR1 SEHNR and CDR2 FQNEAQ (reference sequence). The CDR3: CASSLASAPLSEEQYF. The CDR3 bases are TGTGCCAGCAGCTTAGCGAGCGCCCCTCTCTCGGAAGAGCAGTACTTC. Full variable domain (remainder filled in from reference TRBV7-9 and TRBJ2-7): DTGVSQNPRHKITKRGQNVTFRCDPISEHNRLYWYRQTLGQGPEFLTYFQNEAQLEKSRLLSDRFSAERPKGSFSTLEIQRTEQGDSAMYLCASSLASAPLSEEQYFGPGTRLTVT.